The rows below give T cell receptor beta chains drawn from one sample of a study of low-dose radiotherapy and immunotherapy resistance in tumors. TCRdb called the reads again in MiXCR, with one record for every CDR3 protein. The table lists roughly 95,000 distinct CDR3 sequences, 20% to 25% of them singletons. The sequenced sample was PBMCs, obtained after low-dose radiotherapy plus immunotherapy. These receptors originate from a female donor with ovarian cancer. The CDR3 runs from the conserved cysteine through the conserved F or W. D genes are given only for firm matches. Expanded clones get a size class; other rows say once, few or many, or leave the size out.

v_call,d_call,clone_size,j_call,cdr3_nt,cdr3_aa
TRBV7-8,TRBD1,many,TRBJ2-1,TGTGCCAGCAGCTTTGCCGGGACAGGACCCTACAATGAGCAGTTCTTC,CASSFAGTGPYNEQFF
TRBV2,-,few,TRBJ2-7,TGTGCCAGCAGTACCCGTATCTCGGGGGAGCAGTACTTC,CASSTRISGEQYF
TRBV28,-,many,TRBJ1-6,TGTGCCAGCAGTCCCCCGCAGTGGGGGGCCGGGGTTAGTTCCTATAATTCACCCCTCCACTTT,CASSPPQWGAGVSSYNSPLHF
TRBV5-6,-,many,TRBJ2-1,TGTGCCAGCAGCTTCGGTGTTAGCCGGCACGAGCAGTTCTTC,CASSFGVSRHEQFF
TRBV30,-,-,TRBJ1-1,TGTGCCTGGAGTCATGGAGCCACTGAAGCTTTCTTT,CAWSHGATEAFF
TRBV2,-,many,TRBJ2-7,TGTGCCAGCAGCGAGAGAAGACCGGGGCCCTTCTACGAGCAGTACTTC,CASSERRPGPFYEQYF
TRBV6-2/TRBV6-3,-,many,TRBJ2-2,TGTGCCAGTAACGCTAACACCGGGGAGCTGTTTTTT,CASNANTGELFF
TRBV28,-,-,TRBJ1-2,TGTGCCAGCAACTCCGGGGGGGAGGGGAACTATGGCTACACCTTC,CASNSGGEGNYGYTF
TRBV7-2,-,many,TRBJ2-7,TGTGCCAGCAGCCCCCAGGGCAGGGGACTGTACGAGCAGTACTTC,CASSPQGRGLYEQYF
TRBV20-1,-,-,TRBJ2-1,TGCAGTGCTAGAGATCCGCTACAGGGCCGATCCACGCAGTTCTTC,CSARDPLQGRSTQFF
TRBV3-1,-,many,TRBJ2-1,TGTGCCAGCAGCCCTTCGAGAGGAATTGAGCAGTTCTTC,CASSPSRGIEQFF
TRBV11-3,-,many,TRBJ2-1,TGTGCCAGCAGCTTAACGGGGCGGACGGGGGACAATGAGCAGTTCTTC,CASSLTGRTGDNEQFF
TRBV7-2,-,-,TRBJ1-5,TGTGCCAGCAGCACGCGTAGCAATCAGCCCCAGCATTTT,CASSTRSNQPQHF
TRBV2,TRBD1,many,TRBJ1-1,TGTGCCAGCAGTTCCAATGCGGACAGGGGGCTTATCACTGAAGCTTTCTTT,CASSSNADRGLITEAFF
TRBV2,-,few,TRBJ1-4,TGTGCCAGCAGCTTCTCCGGGGGGCGAGGCGAAAAACTGTTTTTT,CASSFSGGRGEKLFF
TRBV18,-,many,TRBJ2-2,TGTGCCAGCTCATCATTCGGACGGAGCGACGGGGAGCTGTTTTTT,CASSSFGRSDGELFF
TRBV28,TRBD2,many,TRBJ2-2,TGTGCCAGCAGTTTATGGCCTAGCGGGGCAGCGAACACCGGGGAGCTGTTTTTT,CASSLWPSGAANTGELFF
TRBV5-1,-,many,TRBJ2-2,TGCGCCAGCAGCACCGAAAACAGGGTAGCCGGGGAGCTGTTTTTT,CASSTENRVAGELFF
TRBV20-1,TRBD2,many,TRBJ2-3,TGCAGTGCTAGAGGGCTTCTAAGGTCTAGCGGGATTACAGATACGCAGTATTTT,CSARGLLRSSGITDTQYF
TRBV6-2/TRBV6-3,-,many,TRBJ1-1,TGTGCCAGCAGTTACTCGTTTGGGGGAAGTGGATCTGAAGCTTTCTTT,CASSYSFGGSGSEAFF
TRBV6-4,-,many,TRBJ2-1,TGTGCCAGCAGTGAGTTTAATGGCGAGGGCTACAATGAGCAGTTCTTC,CASSEFNGEGYNEQFF
TRBV11-2,-,many,TRBJ2-4,TGTGCCAGCAGCTTTGGGGATAAGGATTTTACCAAAAACATTCAGTACTTC,CASSFGDKDFTKNIQYF
TRBV20-1,-,many,TRBJ2-1,TGCAGTGCAGGGAACAATGAGCAGTTCTTC,CSAGNNEQFF
TRBV4-3,-,many,TRBJ2-5,TGCGCCAGCAGCCAACAGTCGTCGGATAGGGTTGGGGAGACCCAGTACTTC,CASSQQSSDRVGETQYF
TRBV20-1,-,many,TRBJ2-3,TGCAGTGCCCTGACTAGTAGCACAGATACGCAGTATTTT,CSALTSSTDTQYF
TRBV5-4,-,many,TRBJ1-4,TGTGCCAGCAGTCGCAAAGGTTCGGGTGGTAATGAAAAACTGTTTTTT,CASSRKGSGGNEKLFF
TRBV29-1,TRBD2,many,TRBJ2-2,TGCAGCGTTCGTCTAGCGGGAGGCACCGGGGAGCTGTTTTTT,CSVRLAGGTGELFF
TRBV3-1,TRBD2,few,TRBJ2-1,TGTGCCAGCAGCCAAACGTCTAGCGGGGGTTTCTACAATGAGCAGTTCTTC,CASSQTSSGGFYNEQFF
TRBV6-2/TRBV6-3,-,many,TRBJ1-5,TGTGCCAGCAGTGACGAACCGGGACGGCATAATTTT,CASSDEPGRHNF
TRBV20-1,-,many,TRBJ1-2,TGCAGTGGACTAAGCGCAGGGATCTACACCTTC,CSGLSAGIYTF
TRBV6-7,TRBD1,many,TRBJ1-4,TGTGCCAGCAGTTACCCTGTGACAGGGGGCAATGAAAAACTGTTTTTT,CASSYPVTGGNEKLFF
TRBV27,-,many,TRBJ1-1,TGTGCCAGCAGTTTATTGGCCAACACTGAAGCTTTCTTT,CASSLLANTEAFF
TRBV19,-,many,TRBJ1-2,TGTGCCAGTAGTAGACCGGGCGGGGCCGGGTATTATGGCTACACCTTC,CASSRPGGAGYYGYTF
TRBV24-1,-,many,TRBJ1-2,TGTGCCACCAGTGATTTTACCCGAAACTATGGCTACACCTTC,CATSDFTRNYGYTF
TRBV15,-,many,TRBJ1-2,TGTGCCACCAGCAGAGATACCTATGGCTACACCTTC,CATSRDTYGYTF
TRBV5-1,TRBD1,many,TRBJ2-1,TGCGCCAGCAGCTCCCGACAGGGGGTTGGCAATGAGCAGTTCTTC,CASSSRQGVGNEQFF
TRBV12-3/TRBV12-4,TRBD2,-,TRBJ2-1,TGTGCCAGCAGTTTTGGCGGGGGGGCCCGTGAGCAGTTCTTC,CASSFGGGAREQFF
TRBV7-9,-,many,TRBJ1-4,TGTGCCAGCAGCTTAGATGTGGCGGCTAATGAAAAACTGTTTTTT,CASSLDVAANEKLFF
TRBV5-6,-,many,TRBJ2-5,TGTGCCAGCAGCTTGGTCGAGGGAAGAGAGACCCAGTACTTC,CASSLVEGRETQYF
TRBV18,-,many,TRBJ1-1,TGTGCCAGCTCACCGGATCAGGCAGTCATAGGAGCTTTCTTT,CASSPDQAVIGAFF
TRBV2,-,many,TRBJ1-2,TGTGCCAGCAGTGTTTTACAGGCAACTAACTATGGCTACACCTTC,CASSVLQATNYGYTF
TRBV20-1,-,many,TRBJ2-5,TGCAGTACCTCCGGCAGGGCCCCAGAGACCCAGTACTTC,CSTSGRAPETQYF
TRBV12-3/TRBV12-4,-,many,TRBJ2-1,TGTGCCAGCAGTTTAATGCGTTACCCCAATGAGCAGTTCTTC,CASSLMRYPNEQFF
TRBV2,-,many,TRBJ2-1,TGTGCCAGCAGGGTCGCAGCATACAATGAGCAGTTCTTC,CASRVAAYNEQFF